The text below deals with one T cell receptor beta chain. Its antigen is as yet unknown. Healthy-control blood donors had a median age of 56 years (range about 20-75) and were 55% female. Produced via immunoSEQ multiplex PCR; TCRdb's table is partial and in-frame only. The sample carries some 20,000 clones, around 70% recorded once. The data derive from a study of somatic mutations in cytotoxic T cells in rheumatoid arthritis. Study-wide results and limits: Nobody adjusted the slight TRBV07 underrepresentation in rheumatoid arthritis patients for multiple comparisons. CD8+ clonality rose with age in rheumatoid arthritis patients, not healthy controls.

CDR1 and CDR2 (germline): MGHRA, YSYEKL. The CDR3 runs to 16 residues. Germline trimming cut 4 bases from V and 2 bases from J; bases unmatched to any gene: 1. This TCR came from a woman aged 55-75 years in good health. The sequencing sample was made of CD8+ T cells sorted from blood. The chain carries TRBV4-1 and TRBJ2-2, with 13 positions matching TRBD2. CDR3 loop: CASSRTSGGNTGELFF. CDR3 coding DNA: TGCGCCAGCAGCCGGACTAGCGGGGGTAACACCGGGGAGCTGTTTTTT.